This T cell receptor (beta chain) was observed in a study of preoperative IRX-2 immunotherapy in early breast cancer. This CDR3 comprises 13 residues. The germline CDR1 and CDR2 sequences are WSHSY and SAAADI. Trimming stripped 8 bases from V and 5 bases from J, with 15 bases between. The repertoire was sequenced with immunoSEQ multiplex PCR; TCRdb's copy has only in-frame clones and lacks some. The table includes around 3,400 clones, under 75% detected once. Stated treatment: preoperative locoregional IRX-2 cytokine immunotherapy. Preoperative locoregional IRX-2 cytokine immunotherapy was tested in the phase Ib source study.

The sequence came from a human donor with breast cancer. The rearrangement joins TRBV10-2 to TRBJ2-5; possibly TRBD1 or TRBD2 for D (5 bases each). The source material was tumor tissue, sampled before IRX-2 immunotherapy. The CDR3 sequence is CASRRGLEETQYF. The CDR3 bases are TGCGCCAGCCGACGGGGCCTAGAGGAGACCCAGTACTTC.